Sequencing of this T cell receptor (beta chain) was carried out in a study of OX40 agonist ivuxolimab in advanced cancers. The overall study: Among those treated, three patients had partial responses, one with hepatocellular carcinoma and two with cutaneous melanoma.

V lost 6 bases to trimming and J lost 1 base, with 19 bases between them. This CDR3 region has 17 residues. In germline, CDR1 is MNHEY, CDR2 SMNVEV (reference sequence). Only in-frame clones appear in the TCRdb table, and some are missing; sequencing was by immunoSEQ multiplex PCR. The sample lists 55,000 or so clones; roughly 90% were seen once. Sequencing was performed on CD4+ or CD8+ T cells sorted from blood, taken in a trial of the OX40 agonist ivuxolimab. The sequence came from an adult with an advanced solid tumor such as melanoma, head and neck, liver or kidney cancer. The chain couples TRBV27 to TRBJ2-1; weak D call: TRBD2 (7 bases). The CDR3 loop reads CASRRTGGGGSYNEQFF. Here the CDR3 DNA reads TGTGCCAGCAGACGCACTGGGGGAGGGGGATCCTACAATGAGCAGTTCTTC.